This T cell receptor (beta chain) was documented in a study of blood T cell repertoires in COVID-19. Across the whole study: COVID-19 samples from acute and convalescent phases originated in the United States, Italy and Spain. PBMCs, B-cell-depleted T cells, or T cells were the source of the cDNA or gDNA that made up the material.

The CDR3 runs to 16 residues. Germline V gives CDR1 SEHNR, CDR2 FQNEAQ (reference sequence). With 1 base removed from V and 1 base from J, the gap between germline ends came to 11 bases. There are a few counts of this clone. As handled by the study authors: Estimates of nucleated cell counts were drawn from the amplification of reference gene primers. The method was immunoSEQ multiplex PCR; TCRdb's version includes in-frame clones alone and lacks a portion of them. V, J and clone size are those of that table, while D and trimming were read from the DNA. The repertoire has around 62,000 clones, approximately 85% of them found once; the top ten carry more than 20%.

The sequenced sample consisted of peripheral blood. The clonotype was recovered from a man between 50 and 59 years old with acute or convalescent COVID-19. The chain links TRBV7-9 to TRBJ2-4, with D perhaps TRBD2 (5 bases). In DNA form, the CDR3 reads TGTGCCAGCAGCTTAGGGGCGGGTATTGCCAAAAACATTCAGTACTTC. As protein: CASSLGAGIAKNIQYF. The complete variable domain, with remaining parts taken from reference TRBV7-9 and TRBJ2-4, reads DTGVSQNPRHKITKRGQNVTFRCDPISEHNRLYWYRQTLGQGPEFLTYFQNEAQLEKSRLLSDRFSAERPKGSFSTLEIQRTEQGDSAMYLCASSLGAGIAKNIQYFGAGTRLSVL.